The 14 T cell receptor beta chains below were found in one sample sequenced in a study of human T cells and chemical hapten exposure. The time point is: pre-sensitization, week 0. Described treatment: therapeutic diphenylcyclopropenone sensitization with weekly scalp DPC. TCRdb re-derived calls from the RACE reads in MiXCR, one entry per CDR3 protein. The sample has roughly 38,000 distinct CDR3 sequences; 7.5% to 8% are singletons. The source was whole blood, collected in connection with sensitization to the hapten diphenylcyclopropenone (DPC). These receptors were taken from a woman between 45 and 65 years old with alopecia areata. Some clones in this sample may be carry-over from other donors' samples.

The V and J genes are TRBV29-1 and TRBJ1-1, with D possibly matching TRBD1 (5 bases). The ends were cut back, 4 bases at V and 0 bases at J, with 12 bases in the middle. Germline V gene lookup returns CDR1 SQVTM and CDR2 ANQGSEA. This CDR3 is 14 amino acids long. This CDR3 reads CSVARGPMNTEAFF. The CDR3 coding sequence is TGCAGCGTTGCCCGGGGACCGATGAACACTGAAGCTTTCTTT. The full variable domain, completed using reference TRBV29-1 and TRBJ1-1, is SAVISQKPSRDICQRGTSLTIQCQVDSQVTMMFWYRQQPGQSLTLIATANQGSEATYESGFVIDKFPISRPNLTFSTLTVSNMSPEDSSIYLCSVARGPMNTEAFFGQGTRLTVV.

There are many counts of this clonotype. Here the CDR3 DNA reads TGTGCCAGCAGTATTAGCGGAATTGAAAACATTCAGTACTTC. Protein sequence: CASSISGIENIQYF. The rearrangement uses TRBV2 and TRBJ2-4; the D gene is possibly TRBD2 (6 bases). Germline V gene sequence: CDR1 SNHLY, CDR2 FYNNEI. This CDR3 has 14 amino acids. Trimming stripped 5 bases from V and 5 bases from J, with 13 bases between.

This clonotype was found a few times. The rearrangement joins TRBV3-2 to TRBJ1-1; no DNA check was done on the table's D call, TRBD1. TRBV3-2 is annotated as a pseudogene. This CDR3 spans 17 amino acids. CDR3 loop: CASSQQTGARYYTEAFF. The DNA for the CDR3 is TGTGCCAGCAGCCAACAGACAGGGGCCCGTTATTACACTGAAGCTTTCTTT.

The sample holds many counts of this clonotype. The rearrangement uses TRBV30 and TRBJ1-5; the D gene is possibly TRBD1 (6 bases). There are 14 residues in the CDR3. The germline V gene has CDR1 GTSNPN and CDR2 SVGIG (reference sequence). Trimming cost V 0 bases and J 2 bases, with 8 bases left between them. The DNA for the CDR3 is TGTGCCTGGAGTGTTGCAGGGGGCAATCAGCCCCAGCATTTT. It specifies CAWSVAGGNQPQHF.

Many counts were recorded for this clonotype. This chain uses TRBV12-3 or TRBV12-4 with TRBJ2-5; 11 nucleotides line up with TRBD2. This CDR3 contains 16 residues. The trim removed 5 bases at V and 5 bases at J, leaving 10 bases unmatched. The CDR3 here is CASSTGLAGLGETQYF. For the CDR3, the DNA is TGTGCCAGCAGTACTGGACTAGCGGGCCTAGGGGAGACCCAGTACTTC.

The rearrangement links TRBV3-1 to TRBJ2-7; D is perhaps TRBD2 (5 bases). V lost 0 bases and J 2 bases, leaving 17 bases between the germline ends. The CDR3 runs to 17 residues. In germline, CDR1 is LGHDT, CDR2 YNNKEL (reference sequence). The DNA of the CDR3 is TGTGCCAGCAGCCAAGATCCCCCCGGGGAGAGGGCCTACGAGCAGTACTTC. This encodes CASSQDPPGERAYEQYF.

The gene calls are TRBV28 and TRBJ1-1, with a weak D call TRBD1 (6 bases). This CDR3 is built from 15 residues. Trimming pared 4 bases from V and 1 base from J, leaving 13 bases between. Germline V gene sequence: CDR1 MDHEN, CDR2 SYDVKM. The CDR3 loop reads CASSSASTGNTEAFF. CDR3 in DNA: TGTGCCAGCAGTTCCGCCTCGACAGGGAACACTGAAGCTTTCTTT.

The rearrangement joins TRBV28 to TRBJ2-7; D is ambiguous. CDR1 is MDHEN, CDR2 SYDVKM, per germline. Deletions cut 2 bases from V and 4 bases from J, with 6 bases between. This CDR3 is 12 amino acids long. The CDR3 is CASSLGLYEQYF. CDR3 coding DNA: TGTGCCAGCAGTTTAGGGCTGTACGAGCAGTACTTC.

This clonotype was counted at least ten times. The rearrangement uses TRBV24-1 and TRBJ1-1; D is unclear. Germline V lookup: CDR1 KGHDR, CDR2 SFDVKD. The CDR3 is made up of 14 amino acids. V gave up 6 bases and J gave up 1 base, with 11 bases separating them. CDR3 DNA sequence: TGTGCCACCAGTACCGGGCTAAGGAACACTGAAGCTTTCTTT. Protein: CATSTGLRNTEAFF.

This clonotype has just a few counts. The V and J genes are TRBV29-1 and TRBJ2-7; maybe TRBD1 (6 bases). Germline loops: CDR1 SQVTM, CDR2 ANQGSEA. The germline V and J ends were trimmed by 7 bases and 2 bases, with 9 bases remaining between them. The CDR3 contains 11 residues. The DNA for the CDR3 is TGCAGCGGCAGGGGTGCCTACGAGCAGTACTTC. Translating it yields CSGRGAYEQYF.

The chain joins TRBV12-3 or TRBV12-4 to TRBJ1-2; the D is unclear. V lost 3 bases to trimming and J lost 7 bases, with 15 bases between them. This CDR3 spans 14 amino acids. As DNA, the CDR3 is TGTGCCAGCAGTTTGGGAGGTCCAACCGCTGGCTACACCTTC. Protein: CASSLGGPTAGYTF.

The chain uses TRBV7-8 and TRBJ2-4; maybe TRBD1 (5 bases). The V end lost 0 bases, the J end lost 8 bases, and 11 bases lay between the germline ends. The germline V gene has CDR1 SGHVS and CDR2 FQNEAQ. CDR3 size: 14 residues. The CDR3 DNA is TGTGCCAGCAGCTTAGCGGCCAGGGCGGACATTCAGTACTTC. Protein: CASSLAARADIQYF.

Worth noting for this clonotype: One end of the junction fails to match germline, which may point to a read error. The genes are TRBV18 and TRBJ1-2; D is unclear. From germline, CDR1 is KGHSH and CDR2 LQKENI. The CDR3 runs to 15 residues. The CDR3 nucleotides read TGTGCCAGCTTACCATGGGCGGATTTCTCCTATGGCTACACCTTC. This codes for CASLPWADFSYGYTF. Filled out from reference TRBV18 and TRBJ1-2, the complete variable domain reads NAGVMQNPRHLVRRRGQEARLRCSPMKGHSHVYWYRQLPEEGLKFMVYLQKENIIDESGMPKERFSAEFPKEGPSILRIQQVVRGDSAAYFCASLPWADFSYGYTFGSGTRLTVV.

The V gene is TRBV28, the J gene TRBJ2-3; 8 bases are shared with TRBD2. J gave up 7 bases and V 1 base, and 10 bases lay outside the gene matches. From germline, CDR1 is MDHEN and CDR2 SYDVKM. The CDR3 extends over 16 amino acids. CDR3 in DNA: TGTGCCAGCAGTTTATTGTCGGGAGGGCCCTCCAATACGCAGTATTTT. This translates into CASSLLSGGPSNTQYF.